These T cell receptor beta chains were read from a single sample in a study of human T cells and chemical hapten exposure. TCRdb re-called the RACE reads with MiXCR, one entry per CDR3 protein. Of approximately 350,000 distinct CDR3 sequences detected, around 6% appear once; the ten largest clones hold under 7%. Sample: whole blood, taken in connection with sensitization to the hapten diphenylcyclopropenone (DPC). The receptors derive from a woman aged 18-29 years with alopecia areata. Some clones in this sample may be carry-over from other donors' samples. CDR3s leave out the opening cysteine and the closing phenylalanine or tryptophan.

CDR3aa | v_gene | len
ASSQDPGTSGGEQY | TRBV4-2 | 14
ASSRGGQPQH | TRBV6-2/TRBV6-3 | 10
SAPSQFNEKLF | TRBV20-1 | 11
SARGSGRVITGELF | TRBV20-1 | 14
ASRPQANLEAF | TRBV12-3/TRBV12-4 | 11
ASSQRRTSEKLF | TRBV3-1 | 12
SVPDRVSYQETQY | TRBV29-1 | 13
ASSPGLARTDTQY | TRBV7-2 | 13
ASSLGGLNNPYEQY | TRBV12-3/TRBV12-4 | 14
ASSVLQGIADTQY | TRBV9 | 13
AISDRAQETKY | TRBV10-3 | 11
ASSRTISTDTQY | TRBV18 | 12
ASSFPGGGSYEQY | TRBV28 | 13
ASMKFGTGPNEKLF | TRBV7-9 | 14
SARLAENQPQH | TRBV20-1 | 11
ASSLAKSVTNSPLH | TRBV7-9 | 14
ASSSASSGRGLF | TRBV12-3/TRBV12-4 | 12
ASSSVPGTGVTTEAF | TRBV9 | 15
ASSHVLRFPLNTEAF | TRBV5-6 | 15
ASSDKVTGGPPYNEQF | TRBV6-4 | 16
ASSLALLNTEAF | TRBV7-2 | 12
ASSLDSASRYEQY | TRBV5-1 | 13
ASSARDGSKNTEAF | TRBV2 | 14
ASRTGTGYNSPLH | TRBV7-2 | 13
ASSYRGGLDTQY | TRBV6-5 | 12
ASSPLRGDNT | TRBV18 | 10
ASREETGTGFEEPQH | TRBV12-3/TRBV12-4 | 15
ASSQVVGFNTEAF | TRBV14 | 13
ASSPTRGKQF | TRBV6-2/TRBV6-3 | 10
ASRKESGSNQPQH | TRBV6-1 | 13
ASSLGLQETQY | TRBV5-1 | 11
ASSSNRGNLQPQH | TRBV12-3/TRBV12-4 | 13
ASSQVDPGQGYSGANVLT | TRBV4-3 | 18
ASTSGVSSYEQY | TRBV6-2/TRBV6-3 | 12
SGVPGLRNTEAF | TRBV29-1 | 12
ASSLDFLGYEQY | TRBV5-4 | 12
ASSYVPGLAECHEQY | TRBV6-8 | 15
ASSGRDRGFDEAF | TRBV11-1 | 13
ASSLGLARNIQY | TRBV7-2 | 12
ASSFVRQYSNQPQH | TRBV12-3/TRBV12-4 | 14
AISESGGLGNQPQH | TRBV10-3 | 14
SARTSGAPTKQF | TRBV20-1 | 12
ASSQDLGESTDTQY | TRBV4-3 | 14
ATSDFRGISYNEQF | TRBV24-1 | 14
ASRGAGTGGYQPQH | TRBV6-1 | 14
ASSTHLGAEAF | TRBV6-6 | 11
ASSSSPGLSGNTIY | TRBV7-6 | 14
ASSSGLAVNTGELF | TRBV7-6 | 14
ASSPLGRAYSGNTIY | TRBV18 | 15
ASSGGQYNSPLH | TRBV12-3/TRBV12-4 | 12
SAPGDRVYNEQF | TRBV20-1 | 12
ASSSASALNIQY | TRBV28 | 12
ASRLQGESKKY | TRBV19 | 11
AISEKEKPPNSYNEQF | TRBV10-3 | 16